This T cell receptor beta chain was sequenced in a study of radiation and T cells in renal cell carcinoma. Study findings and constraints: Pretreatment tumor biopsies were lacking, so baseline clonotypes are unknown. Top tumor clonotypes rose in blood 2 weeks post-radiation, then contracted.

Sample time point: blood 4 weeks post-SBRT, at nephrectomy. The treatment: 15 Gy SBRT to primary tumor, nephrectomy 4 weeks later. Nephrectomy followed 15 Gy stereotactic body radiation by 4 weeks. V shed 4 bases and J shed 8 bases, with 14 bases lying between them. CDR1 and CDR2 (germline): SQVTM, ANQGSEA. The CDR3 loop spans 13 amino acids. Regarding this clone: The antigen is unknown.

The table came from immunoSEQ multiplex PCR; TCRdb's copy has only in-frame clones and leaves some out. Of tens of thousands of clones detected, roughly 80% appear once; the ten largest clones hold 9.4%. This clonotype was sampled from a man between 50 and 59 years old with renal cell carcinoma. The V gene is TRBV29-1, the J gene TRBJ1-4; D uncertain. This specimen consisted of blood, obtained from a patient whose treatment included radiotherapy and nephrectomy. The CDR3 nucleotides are TGCAGCGTTGTAGGGATGTTCGGGGAAAAACTGTTTTTT. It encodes CSVVGMFGEKLFF.